This T cell receptor (beta chain) stems from a study of breast tumors, draining lymph nodes, adjacent tissues. Samples came from axillary lymph nodes draining the breast cancer. In TCRdb, the multiplex PCR reads were re-called with MiXCR into one record per CDR3 protein. The sample contains approximately 89,000 distinct CDR3 sequences, approximately 30% of which appear only once. The germline gives CDR1 GTSNPN, CDR2 SVGIG (reference sequence). The ends were cut back, 4 bases at V and 1 base at J, with 11 bases in the middle. This CDR3 is 14 amino acids long. This clonotype was picked up a small number of times.

J is TRBJ2-4 and V is TRBV30, with D possibly TRBD1 on 6 matching bases. The receptor was isolated from a female donor with breast cancer. Some clones in this sample may be carry-over from other donors' samples. The sequenced sample was axillary lymph node tissue. The CDR3 loop is CAWNTGIAKNIQYF. The CDR3 DNA follows: TGTGCCTGGAATACAGGGATTGCCAAAAACATTCAGTACTTC.